A single sample gave rise to the 26 T cell receptor beta chains below, sequenced in a study of T-cell memory formation after mild COVID-19. TCRdb used MiXCR to reprocess the 5' RACE reads, holding one entry per CDR3 protein. Of around 110,000 distinct CDR3 sequences listed, over 15% were seen once; the top ten hold less than 35%. The specimen sequenced was PBMCs or a T cell subset sorted from them (not recorded which). All receptors come from an adult woman who had mild COVID-19 (a few samples of this study predate the infection). Cell type and time point are not known.

This chain joins TRBV10-3 and TRBJ2-1; 12 bases fit TRBD2. The junction had 7 bases not matched to a gene; V was cut back by 2 bases and J by 2 bases. Germline lookup yields CDR1 ENHRY and CDR2 SYGVKD. The CDR3 has 18 amino acids. This chain's CDR3 is CAISEVGLAGSTYNEQFF. In DNA form, the CDR3 reads TGTGCCATCAGTGAGGTAGGACTAGCGGGATCTACCTACAATGAGCAGTTCTTC.

This clonotype came up many times. V is TRBV4-2 and J is TRBJ2-6, with D tentatively TRBD1 (6 bases). Trimming stripped 5 bases from V and 2 bases from J, with 13 bases between. The germline CDR1 and CDR2 sequences are LGHNA and YNFKEQ. This CDR3 region has 16 residues. The CDR3 DNA sequence: TGTGCCAGCAGCTCCGGAACAGGGACTGGGGCCAACGTCCTGACTTTC. It translates to CASSSGTGTGANVLTF.

The rearrangement links TRBV7-9 to TRBJ2-1; 7 nucleotides align to TRBD1. The CDR3 contains 15 residues. The V segment lost 2 bases and the J segment 7 bases; nucleotides outside the gene matches: 8. Germline V CDR1 and CDR2: SEHNR, FQNEAQ (reference sequence). This chain's CDR3 is CASSLPTGLGNEQFF. The CDR3 coding sequence is TGTGCCAGCAGCTTACCGACAGGGTTGGGGAATGAGCAGTTCTTC.

This clonotype showed up just a few times. The chain employs TRBV4-1 and TRBJ2-3; 7 nucleotides line up with TRBD1. V was pared by 5 bases and J by 5 bases, with 10 bases of the junction left unmatched. Germline values: CDR1 MGHRA, CDR2 YSYEKL. CDR3 size: 15 residues. CDR3 residues: CASSGTAIKGDTQYF. The CDR3 coding sequence is TGCGCCAGCAGCGGGACAGCTATTAAAGGAGATACGCAGTATTTT.

The count of this clonotype is one. The gene calls are TRBV9 and TRBJ2-7; 10 bases align to TRBD1. Germline CDR1 reads SGDLS; CDR2 reads YYNGEE. The trim removed 3 bases at V and 0 bases at J, leaving 6 bases unmatched. This CDR3 contains 16 residues. CDR3 nucleotide sequence: TGTGCCAGCAGCGGAGCCGGGACAGGGGCCTCCTACGAGCAGTACTTC. Translation: CASSGAGTGASYEQYF.

The CDR3 protein is CSVPGTTNEKLFF. As DNA, the CDR3 is TGCAGCGTTCCGGGGACAACTAATGAAAAACTGTTTTTT. The chain recombines TRBV29-1 with TRBJ1-4; D is uncertain. The CDR3 runs to 13 residues. Trimming pared 5 bases from V and 0 bases from J, leaving 7 bases between. Germline CDR1 SQVTM, CDR2 ANQGSEA.

CDR3 nucleotide sequence: TGTGCCACCAGCAGAGATTACAAGGGTCGACCGCTGAGCTCCTACGAGCAGTACTTC. Protein product: CATSRDYKGRPLSSYEQYF. The genes are TRBV15 and TRBJ2-7; no clear D gene. CDR3 size: 19 residues. Trimming stripped 0 bases from V and 0 bases from J, with 21 bases between. CDR1 is LNHNV, CDR2 YYDKDF, per germline (reference sequence). The complete variable domain, with remaining parts taken from reference TRBV15 and TRBJ2-7, reads DAMVIQNPRYQVTQFGKPVTLSCSQTLNHNVMYWYQQKSSQAPKLLFHYYDKDFNNEADTPDNFQSRRPNTSFCFLDIRSPGLGDTAMYLCATSRDYKGRPLSSYEQYFGPGTRLTVT.

Many counts were recorded for this clonotype. The chain carries TRBV5-6 and TRBJ2-7; D ambiguous. In germline, CDR1 is SGHDT, CDR2 YYEEEE. Trimming took off 0 bases at V and 6 bases at J, with 7 bases between the two ends. The CDR3 loop spans 12 amino acids. CDR3 sequence: CASSLVAVEQYF. The CDR3 DNA reads as TGTGCCAGCAGCTTGGTGGCAGTCGAGCAGTACTTC.

This clonotype occurred many times. The chain recombines TRBV24-1 with TRBJ1-1; 11 positions agree with TRBD1. Germline assignment: CDR1 KGHDR and CDR2 SFDVKD. There are 17 residues in the CDR3. Trimming took 4 bases from V and 0 from J; bases not matched to a gene: 6. CDR3 loop: CATSDPDRGRLNTEAFF. The CDR3 nucleotides read TGTGCCACCAGTGACCCGGACAGGGGGCGATTGAACACTGAAGCTTTCTTT.

This clonotype was recorded a few times. The chain uses TRBV4-2 and TRBJ1-2, with D perhaps matching TRBD1 (5 bases). Trimming removed 1 base from V and 6 bases from J, with 9 bases in between. The germline CDR1 and CDR2 sequences are LGHNA and YNFKEQ. The CDR3 covers 13 residues. CDR3 loop: CASSQAGGDGYTF. The CDR3 bases are TGTGCCAGCAGCCAAGCGGGGGGGGATGGCTACACCTTC.

The chain couples TRBV4-2 to TRBJ2-7; 10 bases are shared with TRBD2. This CDR3 is built from 17 residues. Germline V gives CDR1 LGHNA, CDR2 YNFKEQ. V gave up 0 bases and J gave up 4 bases; unmatched junction bases: 9. The CDR3 nucleotides read TGTGCCAGCAGCCAAGATTTCGAGCTAGCGGGAGCTTACGAGCAGTACTTC. Translation gives CASSQDFELAGAYEQYF.

This clonotype has more than one count but fewer than ten. V is TRBV11-2 and J is TRBJ1-1; D gene uncertain. Deletions cut 1 base from V and 8 bases from J, with 11 bases between. The CDR3 is made up of 13 amino acids. CDR1 and CDR2 from the germline V gene are SGHAT and FQNNGV. The CDR3 DNA follows: TGTGCCAGCAGCTTAGCAACACGGGCAGAAGCTTTCTTT. This gives the protein CASSLATRAEAFF. The full variable domain, with the rest looked up from reference TRBV11-2 and TRBJ1-1, is EAGVAQSPRYKIIEKRQSVAFWCNPISGHATLYWYQQILGQGPKLLIQFQNNGVVDDSQLPKDRFSAERLKGVDSTLKIQPAKLEDSAVYLCASSLATRAEAFFGQGTRLTVV.

The chain links TRBV11-1 to TRBJ2-3, with TRBD2 matching 10 bases. This CDR3 is 20 amino acids long. Looked up from germline, CDR1 is SGHAT and CDR2 is FQDESV (reference sequence). The V segment lost 5 bases and the J segment 0 bases; nucleotides outside the gene matches: 17. Here the CDR3 reads CASSTVDYSSSGGSTDTQYF. CDR3 bases: TGTGCCAGCAGCACCGTGGATTACTCTTCTAGCGGGGGAAGCACAGATACGCAGTATTTT.

This clonotype was recorded at least ten times. V is TRBV7-9 and J is TRBJ2-1; the D gene could be TRBD1 or TRBD2 (5 bases each). This CDR3 has 14 residues. V was trimmed by 2 bases and J by 4 bases, leaving 9 bases between them. Germline CDR1 is SEHNR and CDR2 is FQNEAQ (reference sequence). CDR3 in amino acids: CASSLWDAYNEQFF. In nucleotides, the CDR3 is TGTGCCAGCAGCTTATGGGACGCGTACAATGAGCAGTTCTTC.

This clonotype was recorded many times. V and J are TRBV4-3 and TRBJ1-2, with D tentatively TRBD1 (5 bases). With 2 bases removed from V and 4 bases from J, the gap between germline ends came to 17 bases. CDR3 length: 16 amino acids. From germline, CDR1 is LGHNA and CDR2 YSLEER. The CDR3 protein is CASSQTRGEWSYGYTF. Written as DNA, the CDR3 is TGCGCCAGCAGCCAAACTCGGGGGGAATGGAGCTATGGCTACACCTTC.

J is TRBJ2-3 and V is TRBV5-6; 13 bases map to TRBD2. The trim removed 4 bases at V and 4 bases at J, leaving 6 bases unmatched. The CDR3 extends over 16 amino acids. Germline assignment: CDR1 SGHDT and CDR2 YYEEEE. In DNA, the CDR3 is TGTGCCAGCAGCCTACCGGGACTAGCGGGACCAGATACGCAGTATTTT. Translation gives CASSLPGLAGPDTQYF.

The chain uses TRBV19 and TRBJ1-1; D ambiguous. Germline CDR1 reads LNHDA; CDR2 reads SQIVND (reference sequence). Trimming cost V 8 bases and J 8 bases, with 12 bases left between them. The CDR3 runs 11 residues. CDR3 region: CASLDTNEAFF. CDR3 bases: TGTGCCAGTTTAGACACAAACGAAGCTTTCTTT.

The sample holds a few counts of this clonotype. The chain carries TRBV5-1 and TRBJ1-6, with 7 bases that match TRBD1. The CDR3 is made up of 14 amino acids. J gave up 6 bases and V 3 bases, and 3 bases lay outside the gene matches. CDR1 is SGHRS and CDR2 is YFSETQ in the germline V gene. CDR3 residues: CASSWDSPNSPLHF. CDR3 sequence (DNA): TGCGCCAGCAGCTGGGACAGCCCTAATTCACCCCTCCACTTT.

V usage is TRBV4-3 and J usage is TRBJ1-2; 9 nucleotides align to TRBD1. Looked up from germline, CDR1 is LGHNA and CDR2 is YSLEER. The CDR3 extends over 13 amino acids. The V segment lost 5 bases and the J segment 8 bases; nucleotides outside the gene matches: 6. DNA for the CDR3: TGCGCCAGCAGCTACTCCGGGACAGGGGGCTACACCTTC. Protein: CASSYSGTGGYTF.

The J gene is TRBJ2-3, the V gene TRBV25-1; a possible D gene is TRBD2 (6 bases). The germline gives CDR1 MGHDK, CDR2 SYGVNS. This CDR3 comprises 14 residues. Trimming shortened V by 6 bases and J by 4 bases, and 14 bases separated the two germline ends. DNA of the CDR3: TGTGCCAGCAGGGGACGGGGGACGCCAGATACGCAGTATTTT. This translates into CASRGRGTPDTQYF.

This sequence joins TRBV20-1 and TRBJ1-1; maybe TRBD1 (5 bases). Germline lookup yields CDR1 DFQATT and CDR2 SNEGSKA (reference sequence). This CDR3 contains 10 residues. The V end lost 6 bases, the J end lost 8 bases, and 10 bases lay between the germline ends. Here the CDR3 reads CSAQGGEAFF. For the CDR3, the DNA is TGCAGTGCGCAGGGTGGAGAAGCTTTCTTT.

The chain carries TRBV6-5 and TRBJ1-5; D not resolved. Germline assignment: CDR1 MNHEY and CDR2 SVGAGI. The CDR3 has 15 amino acids. The germline V and J ends were trimmed by 2 bases and 5 bases, with 13 bases remaining between them. This CDR3 is CASSYGKPLYQPQHF. In DNA, the CDR3 is TGTGCCAGCAGTTACGGCAAGCCCCTATATCAGCCCCAGCATTTT.

This clonotype has just a few counts. V usage is TRBV11-2 and J usage is TRBJ2-7, with D possibly TRBD2 on 6 matching bases. The CDR3 is 15 amino acids. V was trimmed by 5 bases and J by 2 bases, leaving 16 bases between them. CDR1 and CDR2 from the germline V gene are SGHAT and FQNNGV. CDR3 sequence (DNA): TGTGCCAGCAGCCCCGGCAGGGACTCCGCCTACGAGCAGTACTTC. Protein product: CASSPGRDSAYEQYF.

This clonotype has just a few counts. J is TRBJ2-3 and V is TRBV11-3, with D tentatively TRBD2 (5 bases). Trimming stripped 3 bases from V and 1 base from J, with 14 bases between. Germline lookup yields CDR1 SGHNT and CDR2 YENEEA. The CDR3 contains 16 residues. The CDR3 coding sequence is TGTGCCAGCAGCTTCGCCGGGGTGATGGGCACAGATACGCAGTATTTT. This translates into CASSFAGVMGTDTQYF.

The V gene is TRBV30, the J gene TRBJ1-1; D is unresolved. The length of the CDR3 is 13 residues. CDR1 is GTSNPN and CDR2 is SVGIG in the germline V gene (reference sequence). Trimming stripped 0 bases from V and 0 bases from J, with 5 bases between. The CDR3 DNA follows: TGTGCCTGGAGTGTTGGCTTGAACACTGAAGCTTTCTTT. It is translated as CAWSVGLNTEAFF.

This clonotype was recorded many times. The chain recombines TRBV28 with TRBJ2-5, with TRBD2 identical over 12 bases. The CDR3 is 17 amino acids. CDR1 and CDR2 (germline): MDHEN, SYDVKM. The V segment lost 3 bases and the J segment 5 bases; nucleotides outside the gene matches: 10. The CDR3 loop is CASSLGLRTSGDETQYF. The CDR3 coding sequence is TGTGCCAGCAGTTTGGGGTTGCGGACTAGCGGGGATGAGACCCAGTACTTC. Full variable domain (missing parts from reference TRBV28 and TRBJ2-5): DVKVTQSSRYLVKRTGEKVFLECVQDMDHENMFWYRQDPGLGLRLIYFSYDVKMKEKGDIPEGYSVSREKKERFSLILESASTNQTSMYLCASSLGLRTSGDETQYFGPGTRLLVL.